The clone carrying this T cell receptor beta chain was counted ten times or more. Time point denoted: persistent/refractory GD, antithyroid drugs over 5 years with positive TRAb. PBMC RNA was the source of the TCR library. Patients were from an endocrinology department in Xi'an, China. These data come from a study of regulatory T cells in long-lasting Graves disease. According to the study, TCR beta libraries were built with iRepertoire HTBI primers and CDR3-region Arm-PCR. TCRdb passed the multiplex PCR reads through MiXCR, listing each CDR3 protein once. The sample includes under 450,000 distinct CDR3 sequences, roughly 20% of them seen just once. This clonotype was obtained from a woman aged 40-49 years with Graves disease. The sample was peripheral blood mononuclear cells (PBMCs), taken when the disease was refractory, from a patient treated with antithyroid drugs.

The CDR3 sequence is CASSLARDSQAYEQYF. The CDR3 DNA reads as TGTGCCAGCAGCTTGGCCCGGGACAGTCAGGCCTACGAGCAGTACTTC. The chain joins TRBV7-9 to TRBJ2-7; 7 bases map to TRBD1. The CDR3 consists of 16 residues. The germline gives CDR1 SEHNR, CDR2 FQNEAQ (reference sequence). V was clipped by 3 bases and J by 2 bases; unmatched bases: 10.